The next 31 T cell receptor beta chains were all read from a single sample in a study of chemoradiotherapy in HPV16-positive cancers. Here immunoSEQ multiplex PCR was the method, and the copy in TCRdb shows in-frame clones only, minus some. Here the sample spans roughly 9,300 clones, around 66% being singletons. This sample was taken from a patient who underwent chemoradiotherapy. The receptors were sampled from a human donor with HPV-associated anogenital cancer.

V usage is TRBV29-1 and J usage is TRBJ2-7, with TRBD1 identical over 11 bases. The germline V gene encodes CDR1 SQVTM and CDR2 ANQGSEA. Trimming took 7 bases from V and 6 from J; bases not matched to a gene: 5. The CDR3 contains 12 residues. The CDR3 sequence is CSAGQGAGEQYF. Here the CDR3 DNA reads TGCAGCGCTGGACAGGGGGCGGGCGAGCAGTACTTC.

This chain joins TRBV5-1 and TRBJ2-5; D tentatively reads TRBD1 or TRBD2 (7 bases each). V shed 4 bases and J shed 0 bases, with 16 bases lying between them. The CDR3 runs to 16 residues. The germline V gene has CDR1 SGHRS and CDR2 YFSETQ. The DNA for the CDR3 is TGCGCCAGCAGCCCAACTCAGGGGGGGAACCAAGAGACCCAGTACTTC. It is translated as CASSPTQGGNQETQYF.

The V and J genes are TRBV7-3 and TRBJ1-6; the match to TRBD1 covers 9 bases. With V trimmed by 4 bases and J by 9 bases, 7 bases remained unmatched. Germline V gene sequence: CDR1 SGHTA, CDR2 FQGTGA. The CDR3 sequence is 15 residues long. The CDR3, as DNA: TGTGCCAGCAGCTCTACAGGGGGCGCGGGTTCACCCCTCCACTTT. Amino acids: CASSSTGGAGSPLHF.

This sequence joins TRBV10-3 and TRBJ1-1; the D is unclear. V lost 3 bases, J lost 0 bases, and 8 bases lay in between. The CDR3 sequence is 14 residues long. CDR1 ENHRY and CDR2 SYGVKD come from the germline V gene. CDR3 region: CAISDGSVNTEAFF. CDR3 coding DNA: TGTGCCATCAGTGACGGTTCGGTGAACACTGAAGCTTTCTTT.

The chain employs TRBV4-3 and TRBJ1-5; the match to TRBD1 covers 7 bases. The trim removed 3 bases at V and 1 base at J, leaving 6 bases unmatched. The germline V gene has CDR1 LGHNA and CDR2 YSLEER. The CDR3 covers 16 residues. The CDR3 nucleotides read TGCGCCAGCAGCCAGTCTACAGGGGTGAGCAATCAGCCCCAGCATTTT. Translated: CASSQSTGVSNQPQHF.

This clone was detected only once. V and J are TRBV28 and TRBJ2-7; tentative D call: TRBD2 (6 bases). The CDR3 extends over 16 amino acids. The V gene lost 6 bases and the J gene lost 7 bases, with 25 bases spanning the gap. Per the germline V gene, CDR1 is MDHEN and CDR2 is SYDVKM. This chain's CDR3 is CASSPTGLISIGEQYF. The DNA of the CDR3 is TGTGCCAGCAGCCCAACGGGACTGATCAGTATAGGGGAGCAGTACTTC.

The rearrangement uses TRBV19 and TRBJ2-6; D is unresolved. The length of the CDR3 is 17 residues. CDR1 LNHDA and CDR2 SQIVND come from the germline V gene (reference sequence). V gave up 3 bases and J gave up 0 bases, with 12 bases separating them. The CDR3 loop is CASSMVFRGSGANVLTF. DNA for the CDR3: TGTGCCAGTAGTATGGTGTTTCGTGGCTCTGGGGCCAACGTCCTGACTTTC.

This chain links TRBV9 with TRBJ2-5; TRBD2 matches at 7 bases. Germline V CDR1 and CDR2: SGDLS, YYNGEE. Losses at the gene ends were 2 bases for V and 5 bases for J; bases not matched to a gene: 9. CDR3 size: 15 residues. The CDR3 loop reads CASSVGTINDETQYF. CDR3 sequence (DNA): TGTGCCAGCAGCGTCGGGACTATAAATGATGAGACCCAGTACTTC.

The V call is TRBV2, the J call TRBJ2-7; D is undetermined. Germline loops: CDR1 SNHLY, CDR2 FYNNEI. This CDR3 is built from 14 residues. V lost 3 bases to trimming and J lost 0 bases, with 9 bases between them. The CDR3 DNA reads TGTGCCAGCAGTGACCATCCGAGCTCCTACGAGCAGTACTTC. Its translation: CASSDHPSSYEQYF.

The V and J genes are TRBV6-6 and TRBJ1-4; 8 bases match TRBD1. V dropped 2 bases and J dropped 8; count of bases not matched to a gene: 7. CDR1 is MNHNY, CDR2 SVGAGI, per germline (reference sequence). This CDR3 is 15 amino acids long. The CDR3, as DNA: TGTGCCAGCAGTTACGTTCCAGGGGGCGGGGAAAAACTGTTTTTT. Its protein is CASSYVPGGGEKLFF.

The J gene is TRBJ1-4, the V gene TRBV4-3; D not certain. V was clipped by 0 bases and J by 5 bases, with 7 bases between them. The V gene's germline CDR1 is LGHNA and CDR2 YSLEER. The CDR3 sequence is 14 residues long. For the CDR3, the DNA is TGCGCCAGCAGCCAAGAAAGTATCAATGAAAAACTGTTTTTT. Its protein is CASSQESINEKLFF.

Here the CDR3 DNA reads TGTGCCAGCAGTGAACTGGGACAGAAACAAGAGACCCAGTACTTC. The encoded protein is CASSELGQKQETQYF. This sequence joins TRBV2 and TRBJ2-5; 7 nucleotides match TRBD1. Germline V gives CDR1 SNHLY, CDR2 FYNNEI. After removal of 2 bases from V and 2 bases from J, the junction contained 5 bases not matched to a gene. The CDR3 sequence is 15 residues long.

The V gene is TRBV7-9, the J gene TRBJ2-7; D may be TRBD1 or TRBD2 (5 bases each). The CDR3 is 15 amino acids. V lost 1 base to trimming and J lost 1 base, with 11 bases between them. Per germline, CDR1 SEHNR and CDR2 FQNEAQ (reference sequence). The CDR3 DNA reads as TGTGCCAGCAGCTTAGTTGGGGACGGATCCTACGAGCAGTACTTC. Encoded protein: CASSLVGDGSYEQYF.

This clone was counted a few times. The chain employs TRBV4-1 and TRBJ2-7, with TRBD1 identical over 11 bases. J was trimmed by 3 bases and V by 5 bases; bases with no gene match: 6. CDR3 size: 15 residues. The germline V gene has CDR1 MGHRA and CDR2 YSYEKL. Here the CDR3 DNA reads TGCGCCAGCAGCGAATCGGGACAGGGGGTCTACGAGCAGTACTTC. Translation gives CASSESGQGVYEQYF.

This clone was counted only a few times. The CDR3 reads CASSVDGDRTGELFF. For the CDR3, the DNA is TGTGCCAGCAGCGTAGACGGGGATAGGACCGGGGAGCTGTTTTTT. The genes are TRBV9 and TRBJ2-2, with D possibly matching TRBD2 (5 bases). The CDR3 has 15 amino acids. Trimming removed 0 bases from V and 5 bases from J, with 11 bases in between. Germline V gives CDR1 SGDLS, CDR2 YYNGEE.

The chain joins TRBV5-4 to TRBJ1-1; D is perhaps TRBD1 (5 bases). This CDR3 contains 14 residues. Trimming removed 2 bases at V and 5 bases at J, with 13 bases between. The germline CDR1 and CDR2 sequences are SGHNT and YYREEE (reference sequence). CDR3 sequence: CASSFGRDWTEAFF. The CDR3 DNA follows: TGTGCCAGCAGCTTCGGCAGGGATTGGACTGAAGCTTTCTTT.

The chain combines TRBV5-1 with TRBJ2-5, with 7 bases that match TRBD1. This CDR3 spans 14 amino acids. Germline V gene data show CDR1 as SGHRS and CDR2 as YFSETQ. After removal of 4 bases from V and 5 bases from J, the junction contained 8 bases not matched to a gene. The CDR3 DNA follows: TGCGCCAGCAGCCAGGGGGTCGGAAGGGAGACCCAGTACTTC. This codes for CASSQGVGRETQYF.

The sample holds one count of this clone. The gene calls are TRBV9 and TRBJ1-4; no definite D call. Germline CDR1 is SGDLS and CDR2 is YYNGEE. The CDR3 contains 14 residues. The germline V and J ends were trimmed by 4 bases and 7 bases, with 14 bases remaining between them. The CDR3, as DNA: TGTGCCAGCAGCCCGGAGGGATTGGGTGAAAAACTGTTTTTT. Translation gives CASSPEGLGEKLFF.

The CDR3 sequence: CASPQTPGQGTASGTEAFF. The CDR3 DNA is TGTGCCAGTCCGCAAACACCGGGACAGGGAACGGCGTCGGGCACTGAAGCTTTCTTT. The J gene is TRBJ1-1, the V gene TRBV28; 9 bases align to TRBD1. CDR3 length: 19 amino acids. Germline CDR1 is MDHEN and CDR2 is SYDVKM. Germline trimming cut 9 bases from V and 4 bases from J; bases unmatched to any gene: 24. The full variable domain, with the rest looked up from reference TRBV28 and TRBJ1-1, is DVKVTQSSRYLVKRTGEKVFLECVQDMDHENMFWYRQDPGLGLRLIYFSYDVKMKEKGDIPEGYSVSREKKERFSLILESASTNQTSMYLCASPQTPGQGTASGTEAFFGQGTRLTVV.

The chain is built from TRBV5-5 and TRBJ2-7; tentative D call: TRBD1 (6 bases). V lost 0 bases and J lost 4, with 17 bases in between. Germline CDR1 SGHKS, CDR2 YYEKEE (reference sequence). This CDR3 comprises 16 residues. The CDR3 here is CASSLEGGVLSYEQYF. The CDR3 DNA follows: TGTGCCAGCAGCTTGGAAGGGGGTGTCCTTTCTTACGAGCAGTACTTC.

The chain carries TRBV27 and TRBJ2-1; 7 bases fit TRBD2. This CDR3 comprises 15 residues. Germline trimming cut 1 base from V and 6 bases from J; bases unmatched to any gene: 6. Germline CDR1 and CDR2: MNHEY and SMNVEV (reference sequence). The CDR3 spells CASSLFSGRLNEQFF. For the CDR3, the DNA is TGTGCCAGCAGTTTATTCTCCGGGAGGCTCAATGAGCAGTTCTTC.

This clone was found a few times. The V gene is TRBV18, the J gene TRBJ2-1, with 8 positions matching TRBD2. This CDR3 has 16 residues. V lost 0 bases and J lost 1; bases outside the gene matches: 2. Germline lookup yields CDR1 KGHSH and CDR2 LQKENI. CDR3 sequence: CASSPPSGGSYNEQFF. The CDR3 nucleotides are TGTGCCAGCTCACCACCGAGCGGGGGTTCCTACAATGAGCAGTTCTTC.

In this sample, this clone turned up once. The rearrangement uses TRBV7-2 and TRBJ1-5, with D possibly matching TRBD1 (6 bases). CDR3 length: 17 amino acids. Trimming left V 5 bases short and J 1 base short, with 18 bases between. Germline V lookup: CDR1 SGHTA, CDR2 FQGNSA. CDR3 sequence: CASSRGTGTTSNQPQHF. CDR3 nucleotide sequence: TGTGCCAGCAGCCGTGGAACCGGGACAACAAGCAATCAGCCCCAGCATTTT.

This chain uses TRBV12-5 with TRBJ2-2; possibly TRBD1 or TRBD2 for D (5 bases each). This CDR3 is 14 amino acids long. Germline CDR1 and CDR2: LGHNT and FRNRAP. Trimming pared 5 bases from V and 2 bases from J, leaving 9 bases between. The CDR3 reads CASGPGPNTGELFF. DNA of the CDR3: TGTGCTAGTGGTCCGGGACCCAACACCGGGGAGCTGTTTTTT.

The chain employs TRBV5-6 and TRBJ1-6; D is undetermined. The V end lost 3 bases, the J end lost 3 bases, and 16 bases lay between the germline ends. Germline V lookup: CDR1 SGHDT, CDR2 YYEEEE. The CDR3 has 17 amino acids. CDR3 in amino acids: CASSSARSGYYNSPLHF. The CDR3 DNA reads as TGTGCCAGCAGCTCCGCCAGGAGCGGCTACTATAATTCACCCCTCCACTTT.

This chain uses TRBV5-5 with TRBJ2-1; 10 bases fit TRBD2. V lost 2 bases and J lost 4; bases outside the gene matches: 15. Germline V gene lookup returns CDR1 SGHKS and CDR2 YYEKEE (reference sequence). This CDR3 comprises 19 residues. CDR3 nucleotides: TGTGCCAGCAGCTTCAGGAGCGGGGGGGCCCCAACTGAGTACAATGAGCAGTTCTTC. Protein sequence: CASSFRSGGAPTEYNEQFF.

V and J are TRBV14 and TRBJ2-5; the D gene is possibly TRBD2 (6 bases). Germline V CDR1 and CDR2: SGHDN, FVKESK. Trimming shortened V by 0 bases and J by 11 bases, and 22 bases separated the two germline ends. The CDR3 is 16 residues long. CDR3: CASSQESGLTLREQYF. The CDR3 DNA sequence: TGTGCCAGCAGCCAAGAATCGGGACTCACCTTACGAGAGCAGTACTTC.

This chain joins TRBV28 and TRBJ2-7; D gene uncertain. The CDR3 is made up of 12 amino acids. V lost 6 bases to trimming and J lost 4 bases, with 10 bases between them. Germline CDR1 is MDHEN and CDR2 is SYDVKM. The CDR3 here is CASRTEPYEQYF. CDR3 DNA sequence: TGTGCCAGCAGGACCGAGCCATACGAGCAGTACTTC.

This clone has more than one count but fewer than ten. The chain recombines TRBV7-9 with TRBJ2-7; no clear D gene. Trimming cost V 4 bases and J 4 bases, with 8 bases left between them. This CDR3 is built from 12 residues. Looked up from germline, CDR1 is SEHNR and CDR2 is FQNEAQ (reference sequence). As DNA, the CDR3 is TGTGCCAGCAGCTCAACAGTGTACGAGCAGTACTTC. Encoded protein: CASSSTVYEQYF.

The chain recombines TRBV5-6 with TRBJ2-3, with D hard to call. The CDR3 covers 12 residues. The germline V and J ends were trimmed by 2 bases and 0 bases, with 1 base remaining between them. Looked up from germline, CDR1 is SGHDT and CDR2 is YYEEEE. The chain's CDR3 is CASSFSTDTQYF. DNA for the CDR3: TGTGCCAGCAGCTTTAGCACAGATACGCAGTATTTT.

The chain is built from TRBV27 and TRBJ2-7; TRBD1 is a possible D gene (6 bases). This CDR3 is 15 amino acids long. V shed 3 bases and J shed 2 bases, with 14 bases lying between them. The germline V gene has CDR1 MNHEY and CDR2 SMNVEV (reference sequence). This chain's CDR3 is CASSLGRGLTYEQYF. CDR3 DNA sequence: TGTGCCAGCAGTTTGGGTAGGGGGTTAACCTACGAGCAGTACTTC.